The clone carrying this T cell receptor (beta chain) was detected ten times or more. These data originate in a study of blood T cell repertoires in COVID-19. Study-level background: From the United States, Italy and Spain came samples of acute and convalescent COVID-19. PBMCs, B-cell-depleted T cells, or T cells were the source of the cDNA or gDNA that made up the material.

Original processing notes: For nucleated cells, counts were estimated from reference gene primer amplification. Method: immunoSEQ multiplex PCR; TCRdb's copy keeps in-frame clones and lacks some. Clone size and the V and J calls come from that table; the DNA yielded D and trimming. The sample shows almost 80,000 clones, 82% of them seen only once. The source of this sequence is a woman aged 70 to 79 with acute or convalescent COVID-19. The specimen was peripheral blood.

CDR3 region: CASSLEGTAFEAFF. In nucleotides, the CDR3 is TGTGCCAGCAGCTTAGAAGGCACAGCATTTGAAGCTTTCTTT. The chain links TRBV11-1 to TRBJ1-1; D remains unclear. The CDR3 is 14 residues long. With 1 base removed from V and 7 bases from J, the gap between germline ends came to 13 bases. CDR1 and CDR2 (germline): SGHAT, FQDESV (reference sequence).